This passage covers 15 T cell receptor beta chains from one sample sequenced in a study of radiation and T cells in renal cell carcinoma. As to time point: blood 2 weeks post-SBRT. Treatment of the sample: 15 Gy SBRT to primary tumor, nephrectomy 4 weeks later. Sequenced by immunoSEQ multiplex PCR; TCRdb stores in-frame clones only, minus some. The table lists about 130,000 clones, roughly four fifths of them singletons. The material sequenced was blood, taken from a patient whose treatment included radiotherapy and nephrectomy. These receptors were collected from a man in his fifties with renal cell carcinoma.

This clone was seen a single time. V gene TRBV5-4 combines with J gene TRBJ2-1, with D maybe TRBD1 (6 bases). Trimming took off 3 bases at V and 15 bases at J, with 13 bases between the two ends. Germline V CDR1 and CDR2: SGHNT, YYREEE (reference sequence). This CDR3 spans 11 amino acids. In DNA, the CDR3 is TGTGCCAGCAGCTGGGGGCAGGGTAGGTTCTTC. Protein sequence: CASSWGQGRFF. The full variable domain, rest sourced from reference TRBV5-4 and TRBJ2-1, is ETGVTQSPTHLIKTRGQQVTLRCSSQSGHNTVSWYQQALGQGPQFIFQYYREEENGRGNFPPRFSGLQFPNYSSELNVNALELDDSALYLCASSWGQGRFFGPGTRLTVL.

This sequence joins TRBV18 and TRBJ1-3, with a possible D match to TRBD1 (6 bases). The germline gives CDR1 KGHSH, CDR2 LQKENI. V was pared by 8 bases and J by 2 bases, with 16 bases between. This CDR3 has 15 amino acids. CDR3 sequence: CASHTGYVPGNTIYF. In DNA form, the CDR3 reads TGTGCCAGCCATACAGGGTACGTTCCTGGAAACACCATATATTTT.

CDR3 residues: CASSSAGGLTYNEQFF. CDR3 nucleotides: TGTGCCAGCAGCTCGGCCGGGGGGCTAACCTACAATGAGCAGTTCTTC. The rearrangement links TRBV7-6 to TRBJ2-1, with a possible D match to TRBD2 (7 bases). The CDR3 consists of 16 residues. V lost 4 bases and J 2 bases, leaving 15 bases between the germline ends. Germline V lookup: CDR1 SGHVS, CDR2 FNYEAQ.

This clone was seen at least ten times. The chain employs TRBV30 and TRBJ1-2; 12 bases match TRBD1. The V gene's germline CDR1 is GTSNPN and CDR2 SVGIG (reference sequence). The CDR3 is 13 residues long. V lost 5 bases, J lost 12 bases, and 10 bases stayed unmatched. This CDR3 reads CAWAGTGGVKDTF. CDR3 in DNA: TGTGCCTGGGCCGGGACAGGGGGCGTGAAGGACACCTTC. The full variable domain, rest sourced from reference TRBV30 and TRBJ1-2, is SQTIHQWPATLVQPVGSPLSLECTVEGTSNPNLYWYRQAAGRGLQLLFYSVGIGQISSEVPQNLSASRPQDRQFILSSKKLLLSDSGFYLCAWAGTGGVKDTFGSGTRLTVV.

The V and J genes are TRBV29-1 and TRBJ1-4; no clear D gene. The CDR3 covers 13 residues. CDR1 is SQVTM, CDR2 ANQGSEA, per germline. Trimming removed 7 bases at V and 0 bases at J, with 9 bases between. The CDR3 loop is CSASEATNEKLFF. CDR3 nucleotide sequence: TGCAGCGCCTCAGAAGCAACTAATGAAAAACTGTTTTTT. Filled out from reference TRBV29-1 and TRBJ1-4, the complete variable domain reads SAVISQKPSRDICQRGTSLTIQCQVDSQVTMMFWYRQQPGQSLTLIATANQGSEATYESGFVIDKFPISRPNLTFSTLTVSNMSPEDSSIYLCSASEATNEKLFFGSGTQLSVL.

V and J are TRBV19 and TRBJ1-2; TRBD1 agrees at 9 bases. CDR3 length: 14 residues. V lost 4 bases to trimming and J lost 0 bases; unmatched junction nucleotides: 0. Germline loops: CDR1 LNHDA, CDR2 SQIVND (reference sequence). The CDR3 DNA is TGTGCCAGTAGTAGACAGGGGGCTAACTATGGCTACACCTTC. Amino acids: CASSRQGANYGYTF.

A note on this clone: In the same sample, other DNA sequences code for this CDR3. The chain has TRBV5-1 and TRBJ1-1; D is unclear. Trimming cost V 7 bases and J 8 bases, with 3 bases left between them. This CDR3 is 8 amino acids long. CDR1 SGHRS and CDR2 YFSETQ come from the germline V gene. The CDR3 DNA follows: TGCGCCAGCTGCGAAGCTTTCTTT. This codes for CASCEAFF. Based on the CDR3 plus reference TRBV5-1 and TRBJ1-1, the full variable domain is KAGVTQTPRYLIKTRGQQVTLSCSPISGHRSVSWYQQTPGQGLQFLFEYFSETQRNKGNFPGRFSGRQFSNSRSEMNVSTLELGDSALYLCASCEAFFGQGTRLTVV.

CDR3 coding DNA: TGTGCCAGCAGCTGGGTGGCACAACAAAGATCGGAGACCCAGTACTTC. Translating it yields CASSWVAQQRSETQYF. The J gene is TRBJ2-5, the V gene TRBV7-2; D call uncertain. CDR1 and CDR2 (germline): SGHTA, FQGNSA. V lost 4 bases and J 5 bases, leaving 20 bases between the germline ends. The CDR3 extends over 16 amino acids.

This chain joins TRBV9 and TRBJ1-4, with TRBD1 as a possible D gene (5 bases). CDR1 is SGDLS and CDR2 is YYNGEE in the germline V gene. V shed 6 bases and J shed 1 base, with 19 bases lying between them. CDR3 size: 17 residues. This CDR3 reads CASKGADLGETNEKLFF. DNA of the CDR3: TGTGCCAGCAAAGGGGCCGACCTGGGGGAAACTAATGAAAAACTGTTTTTT.

The sample holds a few counts of this clone. The gene calls are TRBV5-1 and TRBJ2-2, with TRBD2 matching 8 bases. CDR3 length equals 17 residues. Trimming took 4 bases from V and 8 from J; bases not matched to a gene: 16. Germline CDR1 and CDR2: SGHRS and YFSETQ. CDR3 amino acids: CASSDLGTSTFGGELFF. The CDR3 bases are TGCGCCAGCAGCGACCTTGGGACTAGTACTTTCGGGGGGGAGCTGTTTTTT.

This clone was detected only once. The chain links TRBV19 to TRBJ1-3; D uncertain. V lost 7 bases to trimming and J lost 0 bases, with 13 bases between them. Germline CDR1 LNHDA, CDR2 SQIVND (reference sequence). This CDR3 region has 15 residues. CDR3 DNA sequence: TGTGCCAGTACCAACGAAAAAAGCTCTGGAAACACCATATATTTT. Its translation: CASTNEKSSGNTIYF.

Points on this clone: The same CDR3 is also encoded by other DNA sequences in this sample. V and J are TRBV7-9 and TRBJ1-2; D is possibly TRBD1 (6 bases). Germline V lookup: CDR1 SEHNR, CDR2 FQNEAQ (reference sequence). This CDR3 is 14 amino acids long. V dropped 0 bases and J dropped 8 bases, with 13 bases sitting between them. The CDR3 sequence: CASSLAAGAGGYTF. The DNA of the CDR3 is TGTGCCAGCAGCTTAGCGGCGGGGGCCGGGGGCTACACCTTC.

This chain connects TRBV5-6 to TRBJ2-5, with a tentative D call TRBD2 (6 bases). This CDR3 is built from 15 residues. The ends were cut back, 7 bases at V and 2 bases at J, with 18 bases in the middle. Germline lookup yields CDR1 SGHDT and CDR2 YYEEEE. CDR3 sequence: CASRTRTNIQETQYF. The CDR3, as DNA: TGTGCCAGCCGCACACGGACTAACATACAAGAGACCCAGTACTTC. Supplemented by reference TRBV5-6 and TRBJ2-5, the full variable domain reads DAGVTQSPTHLIKTRGQQVTLRCSPKSGHDTVSWYQQALGQGPQFIFQYYEEEERQRGNFPDRFSGHQFPNYSSELNVNALLLGDSALYLCASRTRTNIQETQYFGPGTRLLVL.

The chain links TRBV5-1 to TRBJ2-1; 9 nucleotides align to TRBD1. The V and J ends lost 2 bases and 9 bases, in that order; junction bases with no gene match: 12. From germline, CDR1 is SGHRS and CDR2 YFSETQ. This CDR3 has 16 amino acids. This CDR3 is CASSFTGTGYYGEQFF. The DNA of the CDR3 is TGCGCCAGCAGCTTCACCGGGACAGGGTATTACGGTGAGCAGTTCTTC.

The chain combines TRBV25-1 with TRBJ2-1; 7 positions agree with TRBD2. Germline V gives CDR1 MGHDK, CDR2 SYGVNS. The length of the CDR3 is 17 residues. The ends lost 0 bases at V and 2 bases at J; junction bases unmatched: 7. The CDR3 spells CASSEYHPGTTYNEQFF. The CDR3 bases are TGTGCCAGCAGTGAATATCATCCCGGGACTACCTACAATGAGCAGTTCTTC.